Listed below are T cell receptor beta chains from one sample, sequenced in a study of cytomegalovirus exposure and HLA in healthy donors. Here immunoSEQ multiplex PCR was the method, and the copy in TCRdb shows in-frame clones only, minus some. The sample yields around 130,000 clones, roughly three quarters seen once. What was sequenced was PBMCs. These receptors came from a woman in her thirties or forties in good health and CMV-seronegative. CDR3s include the opening cysteine and the closing phenylalanine or tryptophan. D genes are given only for firm matches. Size values are once, few and many counts, or a class for expanded clones, and some rows have none.

clone_size: .; d_call: .; v_call: TRBV19; j_call: TRBJ1-2; cdr3_aa: CASGQSSEIYGYTF; cdr3_nt: TGTGCCAGTGGACAGTCCTCGGAGATCTATGGCTACACCTTC
clone_size: .; d_call: TRBD1; v_call: TRBV5-1; j_call: TRBJ2-2; cdr3_aa: CASSVPPGQRRGELFF; cdr3_nt: TGCGCCAGCAGTGTTCCACCGGGACAGAGGAGGGGGGAGCTGTTTTTT
clone_size: .; d_call: TRBD1; v_call: TRBV5-1; j_call: TRBJ2-6; cdr3_aa: CASSWGQAFSGANVLTF; cdr3_nt: TGCGCCAGCAGCTGGGGACAGGCCTTCTCTGGGGCCAACGTCCTGACCTTC
clone_size: .; d_call: .; v_call: TRBV18; j_call: TRBJ1-1; cdr3_aa: CASSPYGVRMNTEAFF; cdr3_nt: TGTGCCAGCTCACCATACGGGGTGCGGATGAACACTGAAGCTTTCTTT
clone_size: .; d_call: .; v_call: TRBV29-1; j_call: TRBJ2-5; cdr3_aa: CSVEGVYRDYQETQYF; cdr3_nt: TGCAGCGTTGAGGGCGTTTACAGGGATTACCAAGAGACCCAGTACTTC
clone_size: .; d_call: TRBD1; v_call: TRBV2; j_call: TRBJ2-7; cdr3_aa: CASSETDRGYEQYF; cdr3_nt: TGTGCCAGCAGTGAAACGGACAGGGGCTACGAGCAGTACTTC
clone_size: .; d_call: .; v_call: TRBV9; j_call: TRBJ1-4; cdr3_aa: CASSVGGGDSEKLFF; cdr3_nt: TGTGCCAGCAGCGTAGGGGGAGGGGATTCTGAAAAACTGTTTTTT
clone_size: few; d_call: TRBD1; v_call: TRBV7-6; j_call: TRBJ1-2; cdr3_aa: CASSLGQGAYGYTF; cdr3_nt: TGTGCCAGCAGCTTAGGACAGGGGGCCTATGGCTACACCTTC
clone_size: few; d_call: .; v_call: TRBV5-4; j_call: TRBJ1-4; cdr3_aa: CASSPEGGPPNEKLFF; cdr3_nt: TGTGCCAGCAGCCCCGAGGGGGGGCCACCTAATGAAAAACTGTTTTTT
clone_size: .; d_call: .; v_call: TRBV28; j_call: TRBJ2-3; cdr3_aa: CAASDRTDTQYF; cdr3_nt: TGTGCAGCTAGCGACCGCACAGATACGCAGTATTTT
clone_size: .; d_call: TRBD1; v_call: TRBV2; j_call: TRBJ2-6; cdr3_aa: CASGDRGSGANVLTF; cdr3_nt: TGTGCCAGTGGGGACAGGGGTTCTGGGGCCAACGTCCTGACTTTC
clone_size: .; d_call: TRBD1; v_call: TRBV29-1; j_call: TRBJ1-3; cdr3_aa: CSARTGAGNTIYF; cdr3_nt: TGCAGCGCTAGGACAGGGGCCGGAAACACCATATATTTT